The T cell receptor beta chain under discussion was sequenced for a study of PD-1 blockade in mismatch repair-deficient tumors. Study-level information: All were previously treated, progressing patients with about a dozen mismatch repair-deficient cancer types. Study results and limitations: Tumor-resident clones, often undetectable pretreatment in blood, expanded then contracted after pembrolizumab.

PCR or immunohistochemistry showed mismatch repair deficiency in every enrolled patient. To note about this clone: Its antigen is undetermined.

CDR1 and CDR2 from the germline V gene are ENHRY and SYGVKD. CDR3 length: 13 amino acids. Unmatched junction bases numbered 7, after V lost 11 bases and J lost 1 base. Generated by immunoSEQ multiplex PCR, the TCRdb table keeps only in-frame clones and is missing some. The table has 15,000 to 25,000 clones, roughly 80% seen once; the top ten hold 1.4% to 1.5%. Specimen: PBMCs, collected 52 weeks after starting pembrolizumab. The rearrangement uses TRBV10-3 and TRBJ2-7; 8 bases agree with TRBD1. The sequence came from an adult with mismatch repair-deficient cancer. The CDR3 loop reads CASQGQASYEQYF. DNA of the CDR3: TGTGCCTCGCAGGGACAGGCATCCTACGAGCAGTACTTC.